These T cell receptor beta chains were read from a single sample in a study of blood T cell repertoires in COVID-19. Measured with immunoSEQ multiplex PCR; TCRdb has only the in-frame clones, and not every one. The profile covers approximately 47,000 clones, with over 65% appearing a single time and approximately 5.6% taken by the ten largest. What was sequenced was peripheral blood. The receptors shown here come from a woman aged 55 to 70 with acute or convalescent COVID-19. CDR3s include the opening cysteine and the closing phenylalanine or tryptophan. Each record gives: J gene, D gene, clone size, V gene, CDR3 length, CDR3 DNA, CDR3 protein. A D gene is named only where the DNA matches it firmly. Clone size appears in some rows only: once, few, many, or a class for an expanded clone.

TRBJ1-1 NA few TRBV6-6 12 TGTGCCAGCACCCGACCGGGGGGGGAAGCTTTCTTT CASTRPGGEAFF
TRBJ2-1 TRBD2 NA TRBV14 17 TGTGCCAGCAGCCAATCTACTAGCGGGGGGACTTTGGATGAGCAGTTCTTC CASSQSTSGGTLDEQFF
TRBJ1-5 NA NA TRBV11-2 12 TGTGCCAGCAGCTCCGGACAGCAGCCCCAGCATTTT CASSSGQQPQHF
TRBJ2-7 NA NA TRBV27 14 TGTGCCAGCAGCCCCACGGAGGGTTTCTACGAGCAGTACTTC CASSPTEGFYEQYF
TRBJ1-2 NA few TRBV30 15 TGTGCCTGGAACAGACAGCTCCGAAGAGGCTATGGCTACACCTTC CAWNRQLRRGYGYTF
TRBJ1-2 TRBD1 NA TRBV6-5 15 TGTGCCAGCAGTTATTGGGGACAGGGAAACTATGGCTACACCTTC CASSYWGQGNYGYTF
TRBJ1-5 TRBD1 NA TRBV30 14 TGTGCCTGGAGCGCCGGGACAGGGAAATCCACCCAGCATTTT CAWSAGTGKSTQHF
TRBJ2-2 NA NA TRBV7-9 15 TGTGCCAGCAGCCTTGACGGACAAAACACCGGGGAGCTGTTTTTT CASSLDGQNTGELFF
TRBJ2-2 NA NA TRBV5-1 15 TGCGCCAGCAGCTTGGTCGGGGCGAACACCGGGGAGCTGTTTTTT CASSLVGANTGELFF
TRBJ2-7 NA NA TRBV6-5 13 TGTGCCAGCAAAACGGACAGCCCCTACGAGCAGTACTTC CASKTDSPYEQYF
TRBJ1-2 TRBD1 NA TRBV5-4 17 TGTGCCAGCAGCCCTCTCCCGGGGGCAGGGGGAGGCTATGGCTACACCTTC CASSPLPGAGGGYGYTF
TRBJ2-3 NA NA TRBV2 16 TGTGCCAGCAGTGAGATGGGACTCCTTAGGACAGATACGCAGTATTTT CASSEMGLLRTDTQYF
TRBJ2-7 NA NA TRBV11-2 13 TGTGCCAGCAGCTTACCAGGGGTCCACGAGCAGTACTTC CASSLPGVHEQYF
TRBJ1-4 NA NA TRBV21-1 20 TGTGCCAGCAGAACCTCGATGACAGACCCCAACCTCCATGTTAATGAAAAACTGTTTTTT CASRTSMTDPNLHVNEKLFF
TRBJ2-2 NA NA TRBV11-3 13 TGTGCCAGCAGAGTGGGGGGTACCGGGGAGCTGTTTTTT CASRVGGTGELFF
TRBJ2-5 TRBD2 NA TRBV9 17 TGTGCCAGCAGCCCAGGACTAGCGGCAGCGCAGGGAGAGACCCAGTACTTC CASSPGLAAAQGETQYF
TRBJ2-7 TRBD1 NA TRBV15 14 TGTGCCACCAGCAGAGATCGGACAGGGACCGAGCAGTACTTC CATSRDRTGTEQYF
TRBJ2-3 TRBD2 NA TRBV7-9 15 TGTGCCAGCAGCTCCACTAAGCGGGAGAGGGATACGCAGTATTTT CASSSTKRERDTQYF
TRBJ2-7 TRBD2 NA TRBV18 17 TGTGCCAGCTCCTACGGGGTAGCGGGAGGCCAATCCTACGAGCAGTACTTC CASSYGVAGGQSYEQYF
TRBJ1-6 NA NA TRBV6-6 13 TGTGCCTTGCGGGGCTCCTATAATTCACCCCTCCACTTT CALRGSYNSPLHF
TRBJ2-2 TRBD2 once TRBV5-1 19 TGCGCCAGCAGCTTGTGGACTAGCGGGGGGGCCGGAGGGACCGGGGAGCTGTTTTTT CASSLWTSGGAGGTGELFF
TRBJ2-1 NA NA TRBV9 15 TGTGCCAGCCCAACCCCTCTCCGCGGGGCTAATGAGCAGTTCTTC CASPTPLRGANEQFF
TRBJ1-6 TRBD1 NA TRBV3-1/TRBV3-2 16 TGTGCCAGCAGCCACCCTGGACAGGGAGGAAGTTCACCCCTCCACTTT CASSHPGQGGSSPLHF
TRBJ2-5 NA NA TRBV2 13 TGTGCCAGCAGTGTGACAGCCCAAGAGACCCAGTACTTC CASSVTAQETQYF
TRBJ1-2 TRBD1 NA TRBV6-5 15 TGTGCCAGCACTAAAGGGGGACAGGGGTTATATGGCTACACCTTC CASTKGGQGLYGYTF
TRBJ1-2 TRBD1 NA TRBV15 17 TGTGCCACCAGCAGAGGGGGACAGGGGGCGGGAATCTATGGCTACACCTTC CATSRGGQGAGIYGYTF
TRBJ2-1 TRBD2 NA TRBV7-8 16 TGTGCCAGCAGCTCCGATCGACTAGCGGGGGATAATGAGCAGTTCTTC CASSSDRLAGDNEQFF
TRBJ2-1 TRBD2 once TRBV7-2 15 TGTGCCAGCAGCCCCAGCGGGAGCTCCTACAATGAGCAGTTCTTC CASSPSGSSYNEQFF
TRBJ1-1 NA NA TRBV7-8 15 TGTGCCAGCAGCTTTGCGGACAGAGGGAACACTGAAGCTTTCTTT CASSFADRGNTEAFF
TRBJ1-1 NA NA TRBV3-1/TRBV3-2 14 TGTGCCAGCAGCCCCACAGGTCCGAACACTGAAGCTTTCTTT CASSPTGPNTEAFF
TRBJ1-2 TRBD1 NA TRBV7-9 15 TGTGCCAGCAGCTTGGGGACAGGGGGATTCGATGGCTACACCTTC CASSLGTGGFDGYTF
TRBJ2-5 TRBD1 NA TRBV11-2 14 TGTGCCAGCAGCCCGACAGGGGGCGAAGAGACCCAGTACTTC CASSPTGGEETQYF
TRBJ2-1 TRBD2 NA TRBV27 15 TGTGCCAGCAAGGGGGAAGCGGGAGCACGCAATGAGCAGTTCTTC CASKGEAGARNEQFF
TRBJ2-1 TRBD2 NA TRBV6-5 16 TGTGCCAGCAGTTACGACTGGGGCGGGGGGGCCAGTGAGCAGTTCTTC CASSYDWGGGASEQFF
TRBJ2-2 NA NA TRBV7-2 13 TGTGCCAGCAGCTTAGCCCCTCTCGGGGAGCTGTTTTTT CASSLAPLGELFF
TRBJ1-1 NA NA TRBV6-2/TRBV6-3 14 TGTGCCAGCAGTTACTCAGGAGGTTACACTGAAGCTTTCTTT CASSYSGGYTEAFF
TRBJ1-2 NA NA TRBV27 14 TGTGCCAGCAGTTTAAATCGGCAGGGGTTTGGCTACACCTTC CASSLNRQGFGYTF
TRBJ2-7 TRBD2 NA TRBV9 16 TGTGCCAGCAGCCCCCGGGGGAGCGGGAGTGTTAACGAGCAGTACTTC CASSPRGSGSVNEQYF
TRBJ2-7 TRBD1 NA TRBV7-9 17 TGTGCCAGCAGCCCCAGTTCTCATCGGACAGGCGGCTACGAGCAGTACTTC CASSPSSHRTGGYEQYF
TRBJ2-2 NA NA TRBV11-2 14 TGTGCCAGCACCCCACTTCTGGACACCGGGGAGCTGTTTTTT CASTPLLDTGELFF
TRBJ2-1 NA NA TRBV19 15 TGTGCCAGTAGTATATCTCAGTCCGGGGGCAATGAGCAGTTCTTC CASSISQSGGNEQFF